The 7 T cell receptor beta chains below were found in one sample sequenced in a study of vaccination and CD4 T cells after COVID-19. These receptors have no known antigen. The Oncomine TCR Beta short-read assay generated sequence data from the DNA of cultured CD4+ T cells. MiXCR was run by TCRdb on the PCR reads, yielding one entry per CDR3 protein. The table records more than 15,000 distinct CDR3 sequences, 30% to 45% of them present only once. Noted treatment: approximately nine-day PBMC culture with coronavirus spike peptide pools or control peptides (ViraFEST assay). The sample taken for sequencing was CD4+ T cells from blood, cultured in vitro. The source of these receptors is a human donor who had recovered from COVID-19.

This clonotype turned up a few times. The J gene is TRBJ2-1, the V gene TRBV20-1; perhaps D is TRBD1 or TRBD2 (5 bases each). Germline assignment: CDR1 DFQATT and CDR2 SNEGSKA (reference sequence). The V end lost 4 bases, the J end lost 6 bases, and 19 bases lay between the germline ends. This CDR3 comprises 15 residues. CDR3 coding DNA: TGCAGTGCTAACGATGGCGGGCAGGGCCGCAATGAGCAGTTCTTC. Protein product: CSANDGGQGRNEQFF.

This sequence joins TRBV28 and TRBJ1-2, with 7 nucleotides matching TRBD1. Per germline, CDR1 MDHEN and CDR2 SYDVKM. V lost 4 bases to trimming and J lost 4 bases; unmatched junction nucleotides: 9. This CDR3 is built from 15 residues. CDR3 in DNA: TGTGCCAGCAGTTCCACCTGGACAGGTAGCTATGGCTACACCTTC. It encodes CASSSTWTGSYGYTF.

The rearrangement links TRBV14 to TRBJ2-5; TRBD2 aligns across 12 bases. CDR3 length equals 18 residues. The junction had 14 bases not matched to a gene; V was cut back by 4 bases and J by 5 bases. The germline V gene has CDR1 SGHDN and CDR2 FVKESK. The CDR3 DNA sequence: TGTGCCAGCAGCCCCTCCCCCGGCAGGACTAGCGGGACGGAGACCCAGTACTTC. Translating gives CASSPSPGRTSGTETQYF.

This chain joins TRBV7-2 and TRBJ2-4; D call uncertain. V was cut by 5 bases and J by 0 bases, with 5 bases left in between. The CDR3 has 13 amino acids. CDR1 is SGHTA and CDR2 is FQGNSA in the germline V gene. The CDR3 is CASSQQAKNIQYF. The CDR3 bases are TGTGCCAGCAGCCAACAAGCCAAAAACATTCAGTACTTC.

This clonotype was observed a handful of times. The rearrangement joins TRBV27 to TRBJ2-2; D not resolved. The ends were cut back, 7 bases at V and 3 bases at J, with 3 bases in the middle. The CDR3 covers 11 residues. Looked up from germline, CDR1 is MNHEY and CDR2 is SMNVEV (reference sequence). The CDR3 DNA reads as TGTGCCAGCAAGGACACCGGGGAGCTGTTTTTT. Amino acids: CASKDTGELFF.

This chain links TRBV7-3 with TRBJ2-1; a possible D gene is TRBD2 (6 bases). The CDR3 runs to 16 residues. Germline CDR1 SGHTA, CDR2 FQGTGA. V was cut by 5 bases and J by 6 bases, with 20 bases left in between. The CDR3 DNA reads as TGTGCCAGCAGCCCAACCCGGGACTCCTACCCCAATGAGCAGTTCTTC. This codes for CASSPTRDSYPNEQFF.

This clonotype was seen only a few times. The chain recombines TRBV10-3 with TRBJ2-1, with 7 positions matching TRBD2. The V gene end was trimmed by 2 bases and the J gene end by 8 bases; junction bases not matched to a gene: 3. CDR1 is ENHRY, CDR2 SYGVKD, per germline. The CDR3 spans 13 residues. CDR3 residues: CAISERTSDEQFF. The CDR3 bases are TGTGCCATCAGTGAGCGAACTAGCGATGAGCAGTTCTTC.